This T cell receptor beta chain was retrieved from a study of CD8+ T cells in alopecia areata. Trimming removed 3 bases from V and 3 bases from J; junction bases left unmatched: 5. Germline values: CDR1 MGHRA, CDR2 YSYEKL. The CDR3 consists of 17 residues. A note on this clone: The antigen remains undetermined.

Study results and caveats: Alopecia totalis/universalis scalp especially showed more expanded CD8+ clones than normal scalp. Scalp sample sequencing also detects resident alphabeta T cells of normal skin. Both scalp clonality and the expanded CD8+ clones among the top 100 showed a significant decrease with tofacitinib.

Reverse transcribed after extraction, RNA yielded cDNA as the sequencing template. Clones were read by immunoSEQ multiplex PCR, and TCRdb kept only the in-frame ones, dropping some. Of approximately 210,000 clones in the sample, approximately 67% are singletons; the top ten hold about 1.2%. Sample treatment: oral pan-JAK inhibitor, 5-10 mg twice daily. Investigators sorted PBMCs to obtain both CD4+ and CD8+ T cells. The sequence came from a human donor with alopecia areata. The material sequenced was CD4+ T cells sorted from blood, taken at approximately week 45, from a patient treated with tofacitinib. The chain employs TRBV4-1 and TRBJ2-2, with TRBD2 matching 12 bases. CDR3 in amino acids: CASSQSSGGAYTGELFF. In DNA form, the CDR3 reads TGCGCCAGCAGCCAGTCTAGCGGGGGGGCGTACACCGGGGAGCTGTTTTTT.